These 17 T cell receptor beta chains were all obtained from the same sample, sequenced in a study of PD-1 blockade in classical Hodgkin lymphoma. Clones were sequenced by immunoSEQ multiplex PCR, and TCRdb holds only the in-frame ones, with some missing. This table has around 41,000 clones, over 65% appearing once. Brentuximab vedotin exposure varied among the patients, all of whom had relapsed after autologous stem cell transplantation. Specimen: peripheral blood mononuclear cells (PBMCs), collected at baseline. All receptors derive from a human donor with classical Hodgkin lymphoma.

This clone was counted only a few times. The gene calls are TRBV9 and TRBJ2-1; 13 bases map to TRBD2. Germline CDR1 and CDR2: SGDLS and YYNGEE. This CDR3 is 15 amino acids long. V lost 3 bases and J lost 9; bases outside the gene matches: 6. The DNA of the CDR3 is TGTGCCAGCAGCGCAGGACTAGCGGGAGTGGCTGAGCAGTTCTTC. It specifies CASSAGLAGVAEQFF.

The rearrangement links TRBV6-1 to TRBJ2-7; TRBD2 matches 9 bases. Losses at the gene ends were 4 bases for V and 1 base for J; bases not matched to a gene: 5. Germline V CDR1 and CDR2: MNHNS, SASEGT. This CDR3 spans 15 amino acids. CDR3 loop: CASSAASGASYEQYF. The CDR3 DNA reads as TGTGCCAGCAGTGCGGCTAGCGGGGCTTCCTACGAGCAGTACTTC.

This clone was seen a single time. The chain recombines TRBV10-3 with TRBJ1-5; 7 nucleotides agree with TRBD1. The CDR3 is made up of 17 amino acids. Losses at the gene ends were 3 bases for V and 1 base for J; bases not matched to a gene: 9. In germline, CDR1 is ENHRY, CDR2 SYGVKD. CDR3 DNA: TGTGCCATCAGTGATAGTCTGGCAGGGGGAAGCAATCAGCCCCAGCATTTT. Protein: CAISDSLAGGSNQPQHF.

This chain links TRBV5-1 with TRBJ1-3; D unclear. Trimming stripped 0 bases from V and 0 bases from J, with 13 bases between. The CDR3 loop spans 17 amino acids. The germline V gene has CDR1 SGHRS and CDR2 YFSETQ. Written as DNA, the CDR3 is TGCGCCAGCAGCTTGGGAACGGGAGAAGGCTCTGGAAACACCATATATTTT. Residues: CASSLGTGEGSGNTIYF. Full variable domain (remainder filled in from reference TRBV5-1 and TRBJ1-3): KAGVTQTPRYLIKTRGQQVTLSCSPISGHRSVSWYQQTPGQGLQFLFEYFSETQRNKGNFPGRFSGRQFSNSRSEMNVSTLELGDSALYLCASSLGTGEGSGNTIYFGEGSWLTVV.

The table lists this clone with a few counts. The CDR3 here is CASSAGTGDADTQYF. The CDR3 DNA reads TGCGCCAGCAGCGCCGGGACAGGGGACGCAGATACGCAGTATTTT. The V call is TRBV5-1, the J call TRBJ2-3; 10 bases line up with TRBD1. CDR1 and CDR2 from the germline V gene are SGHRS and YFSETQ. The V segment lost 4 bases and the J segment 4 bases; nucleotides outside the gene matches: 6. CDR3 length equals 15 residues.

The chain carries TRBV2 and TRBJ2-7; TRBD1 matches 8 bases. Trimming took 4 bases from V and 5 from J; bases not matched to a gene: 10. Per germline, CDR1 SNHLY and CDR2 FYNNEI. The CDR3 runs to 15 residues. The CDR3 DNA is TGTGCCAGCAGTGGGCCGGACAGGGCATCGAACGAGCAGTACTTC. It encodes CASSGPDRASNEQYF.

The CDR3 coding sequence is TGCGCCAGCAGCTTGGCCTTTAGGACAGGGACGAACACTGAAGCTTTCTTT. Translating it yields CASSLAFRTGTNTEAFF. The chain joins TRBV5-1 to TRBJ1-1, with 8 bases matching TRBD1. Trimming cost V 0 bases and J 1 base; bases outside gene matches: 8. Germline V gives CDR1 SGHRS, CDR2 YFSETQ. This CDR3 region has 17 residues.

This chain uses TRBV2 with TRBJ2-5; tentatively, D is TRBD1 (5 bases). Germline lookup yields CDR1 SNHLY and CDR2 FYNNEI. V was shortened by 6 bases and J by 0 bases, with 5 bases between the two germline ends. The CDR3 extends over 12 amino acids. The CDR3 region is CASRQDQETQYF. CDR3 coding DNA: TGTGCCAGCAGACAGGACCAAGAGACCCAGTACTTC.

This chain uses TRBV7-8 with TRBJ2-7, with D possibly TRBD2 on 6 matching bases. The CDR3 runs 15 residues. From germline, CDR1 is SGHVS and CDR2 FQNEAQ. With 5 bases removed from V and 8 bases from J, the gap between germline ends came to 22 bases. This CDR3 is CASSPLGGTGVKQYF. The CDR3, as DNA: TGTGCCAGCAGCCCCCTGGGCGGTACGGGGGTGAAGCAGTACTTC.

CDR3 nucleotides: TGCGCCAGCAGCTTGGGTGCGGGAGGTGAGCAGTTCTTC. This gives the protein CASSLGAGGEQFF. This chain uses TRBV5-1 with TRBJ2-1; 8 bases are a match to TRBD2. The CDR3 is made up of 13 amino acids. Germline V gene lookup returns CDR1 SGHRS and CDR2 YFSETQ. The ends lost 0 bases at V and 9 bases at J; junction bases unmatched: 2.

This clone has just a few counts. This chain links TRBV30 with TRBJ2-7; 7 nucleotides match TRBD2. With 7 bases clipped from V and 2 bases from J, the junction kept 8 bases outside the gene matches. The CDR3 has 13 amino acids. Germline values: CDR1 GTSNPN, CDR2 SVGIG (reference sequence). The CDR3 spells CASGTMLTYEQYF. The DNA for the CDR3 is TGTGCCTCCGGGACTATGCTTACCTACGAGCAGTACTTC. The complete variable domain, with remaining parts taken from reference TRBV30 and TRBJ2-7, reads SQTIHQWPATLVQPVGSPLSLECTVEGTSNPNLYWYRQAAGRGLQLLFYSVGIGQISSEVPQNLSASRPQDRQFILSSKKLLLSDSGFYLCASGTMLTYEQYFGPGTRLTVT.

The V call is TRBV4-1, the J call TRBJ1-2; D not certain. V was clipped by 1 base and J by 4 bases, with 10 bases between them. This CDR3 has 14 residues. Looked up from germline, CDR1 is MGHRA and CDR2 is YSYEKL. CDR3 sequence (DNA): TGCGCCAGCAGCCAAGTCGCAGGAGCCTATGGCTACACCTTC. Encoded protein: CASSQVAGAYGYTF.

The chain carries TRBV5-1 and TRBJ2-7, with 9 positions matching TRBD1. Germline CDR1 reads SGHRS; CDR2 reads YFSETQ. The CDR3 contains 15 residues. The V and J ends lost 4 bases and 4 bases, in that order; junction bases with no gene match: 9. The CDR3 DNA is TGCGCCAGCAGCCTATACCGGGACAGGGTGTACGAGCAGTACTTC. It translates to CASSLYRDRVYEQYF.

The chain carries TRBV19 and TRBJ2-5; D unresolved. The germline V and J ends were trimmed by 8 bases and 5 bases, with 9 bases remaining between them. The CDR3 runs 11 residues. Germline assignment: CDR1 LNHDA and CDR2 SQIVND (reference sequence). The CDR3 loop is CASSRWETQYF. CDR3 nucleotide sequence: TGTGCCAGTTCCCGGTGGGAGACCCAGTACTTC.

In DNA, the CDR3 is TGCGCCAGCAGCCAGACCTCCAGGAAGGGGCGAGGCTACACCTTC. Its translation is CASSQTSRKGRGYTF. This chain links TRBV4-1 with TRBJ1-2; D is perhaps TRBD1 (5 bases). Between the trimmed V and J ends, which lost 3 bases and 8 bases, there was a span of 19 bases. There are 15 residues in the CDR3. CDR1 is MGHRA, CDR2 YSYEKL, per germline.

The chain employs TRBV19 and TRBJ2-7; 9 bases align to TRBD2. The CDR3 loop spans 14 amino acids. Germline V lookup: CDR1 LNHDA, CDR2 SQIVND (reference sequence). Trimming removed 5 bases from V and 4 bases from J; junction bases left unmatched: 6. The CDR3 region is CASSWASGIYEQYF. The CDR3, as DNA: TGTGCCAGTAGTTGGGCTAGCGGGATTTACGAGCAGTACTTC. Full variable domain (remainder filled in from reference TRBV19 and TRBJ2-7): DGGITQSPKYLFRKEGQNVTLSCEQNLNHDAMYWYRQDPGQGLRLIYYSQIVNDFQKGDIAEGYSVSREKKESFPLTVTSAQKNPTAFYLCASSWASGIYEQYFGPGTRLTVT.

The J gene is TRBJ2-7, the V gene TRBV28, with 7 bases matching TRBD1. The CDR3 has 14 residues. Germline CDR1 is MDHEN and CDR2 is SYDVKM. Germline trimming cut 3 bases from V and 3 bases from J; bases unmatched to any gene: 5. The CDR3 DNA reads TGTGCCAGCAGTTTCTCAACAGGGGTCTACGAGCAGTACTTC. The encoded protein is CASSFSTGVYEQYF. The complete variable domain, with remaining parts taken from reference TRBV28 and TRBJ2-7, reads DVKVTQSSRYLVKRTGEKVFLECVQDMDHENMFWYRQDPGLGLRLIYFSYDVKMKEKGDIPEGYSVSREKKERFSLILESASTNQTSMYLCASSFSTGVYEQYFGPGTRLTVT.